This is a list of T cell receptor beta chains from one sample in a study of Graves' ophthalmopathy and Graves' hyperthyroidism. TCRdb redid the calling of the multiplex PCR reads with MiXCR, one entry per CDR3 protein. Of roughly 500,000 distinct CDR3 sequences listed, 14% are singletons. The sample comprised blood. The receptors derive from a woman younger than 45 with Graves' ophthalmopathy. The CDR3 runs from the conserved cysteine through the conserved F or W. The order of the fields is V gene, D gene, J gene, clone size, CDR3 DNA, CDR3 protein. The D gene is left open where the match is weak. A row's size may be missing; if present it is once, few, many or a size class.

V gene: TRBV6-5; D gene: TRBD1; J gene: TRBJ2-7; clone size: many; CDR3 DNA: TGTGCCAGCAGTTTAACAGGGGGTGGACCCTACGAGCAGTACTTC; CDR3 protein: CASSLTGGGPYEQYF
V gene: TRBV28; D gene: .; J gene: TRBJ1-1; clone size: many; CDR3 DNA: TGTGCCAGCAGTCCGGGTGGAGGGCGGACTGAAGCTTTCTTT; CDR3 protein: CASSPGGGRTEAFF
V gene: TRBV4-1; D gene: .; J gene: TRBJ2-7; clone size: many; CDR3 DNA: TGCGCCAGCAGTATGAAATGGGGGAGCTTCTCCTCCGAGCAGTACTTC; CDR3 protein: CASSMKWGSFSSEQYF
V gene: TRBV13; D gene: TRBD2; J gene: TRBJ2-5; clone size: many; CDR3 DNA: TGTGCCAGCAGCTATTCCCCGGGACTAGAACTGGAGACCCAGTACTTC; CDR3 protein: CASSYSPGLELETQYF
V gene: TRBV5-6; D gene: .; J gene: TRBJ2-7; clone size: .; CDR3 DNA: TGTGCCAGCAGCTCTCCCCCCACGAGCTCCTACGAGCAGTACTTC; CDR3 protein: CASSSPPTSSYEQYF
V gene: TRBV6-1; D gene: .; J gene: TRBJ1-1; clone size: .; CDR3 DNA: TGTGCCAGCACGTGGGGGCCCCTAACTGAAGCTTTCTTT; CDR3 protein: CASTWGPLTEAFF
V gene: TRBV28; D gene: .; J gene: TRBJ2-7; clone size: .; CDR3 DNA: TGTGCCAGCAGTTTCCGGACCGAGATTTCCAAGCAGTACTTC; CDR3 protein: CASSFRTEISKQYF
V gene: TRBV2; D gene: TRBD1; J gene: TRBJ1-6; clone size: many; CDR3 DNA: TGTGCCAGCAGTGAAAACAGGGGCGTTTCACCCCTCCACTTT; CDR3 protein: CASSENRGVSPLHF
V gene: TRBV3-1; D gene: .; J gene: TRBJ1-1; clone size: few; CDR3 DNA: TGTGCCAGCAGCCATCTTCGGGCAGGCCTGAACACTGAAGCTTTCTTT; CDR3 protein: CASSHLRAGLNTEAFF
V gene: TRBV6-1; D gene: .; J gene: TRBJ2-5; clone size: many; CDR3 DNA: TGTGCCAGCAGTCCCTACACTAGCTTACAAGAGACCCAGTACTTC; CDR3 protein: CASSPYTSLQETQYF
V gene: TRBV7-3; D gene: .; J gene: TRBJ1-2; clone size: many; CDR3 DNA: TGTGCCAGCAGCTTCAGCCCAGGATATGGCTACACCTTC; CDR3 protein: CASSFSPGYGYTF
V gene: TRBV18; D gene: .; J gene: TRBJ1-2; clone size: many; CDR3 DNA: TGTGCCAGCTCACCGCTACCGGGACACCGATATGGCTACACCTTC; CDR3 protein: CASSPLPGHRYGYTF
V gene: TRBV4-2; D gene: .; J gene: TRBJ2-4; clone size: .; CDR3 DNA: TGTGCCAGCAGCCAAGATGGGAGGAACCAAAACATTCAGTACTTC; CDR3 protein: CASSQDGRNQNIQYF
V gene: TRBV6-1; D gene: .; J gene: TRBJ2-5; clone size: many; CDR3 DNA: TGTGCCAGCAGTGATGCCCAAGAGACCCAGTACTTC; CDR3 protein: CASSDAQETQYF
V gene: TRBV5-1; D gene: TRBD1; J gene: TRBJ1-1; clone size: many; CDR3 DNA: TGCGCCAGCAGCCCAGGGGGACAGTGGACTGAAGCTTTCTTT; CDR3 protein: CASSPGGQWTEAFF
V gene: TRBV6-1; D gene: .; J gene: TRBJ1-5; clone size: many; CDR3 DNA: TGTGCCAGCAGGACAGAGAGCAGTCAGCCCCAGCATTTT; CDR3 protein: CASRTESSQPQHF
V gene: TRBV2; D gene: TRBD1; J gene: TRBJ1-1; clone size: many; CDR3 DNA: TGTGCCAGTCCGCCGGGACAGGGGCTGAACACTGAAGCTTTCTTT; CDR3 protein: CASPPGQGLNTEAFF
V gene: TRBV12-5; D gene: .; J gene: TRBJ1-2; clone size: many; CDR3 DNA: TGTGCTAGTGGTCCTCGGAGGGGGAAGGACTATGGCTACACCTTC; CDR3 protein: CASGPRRGKDYGYTF
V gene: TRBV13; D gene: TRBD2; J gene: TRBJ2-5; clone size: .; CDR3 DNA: TGTGCCAGCAGCCAAGCCGGCGGGAGGCGGGGGGAGACCCAGTACTTC; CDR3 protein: CASSQAGGRRGETQYF
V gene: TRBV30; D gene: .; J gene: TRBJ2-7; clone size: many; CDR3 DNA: TGTGCCTGGAGTCTCCCGTCCCCTCATCGCTCCTACGAGCAGTACTTC; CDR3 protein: CAWSLPSPHRSYEQYF
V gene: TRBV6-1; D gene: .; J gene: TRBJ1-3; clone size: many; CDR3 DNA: TGTGCCAGCAGTGAAGCTCGAGGTGGTGGAAACACCATATATTTT; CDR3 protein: CASSEARGGGNTIYF
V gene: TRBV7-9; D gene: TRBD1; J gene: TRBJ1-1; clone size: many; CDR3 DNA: TGTGCCAGCAGGGAGGAGGGGGCGTTGGTCACTGAAGCTTTCTTT; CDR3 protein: CASREEGALVTEAFF
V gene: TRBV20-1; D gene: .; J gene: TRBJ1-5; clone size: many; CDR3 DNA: TGCAGTGCTAGAGGGCAGGTTAATTATCAGCCCCAGCATTTT; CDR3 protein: CSARGQVNYQPQHF
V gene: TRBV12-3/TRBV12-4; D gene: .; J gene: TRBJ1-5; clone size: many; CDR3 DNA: TGTGCCAGCAGTTTCGAACAGAATCAGCCCCAGCATTTT; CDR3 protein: CASSFEQNQPQHF